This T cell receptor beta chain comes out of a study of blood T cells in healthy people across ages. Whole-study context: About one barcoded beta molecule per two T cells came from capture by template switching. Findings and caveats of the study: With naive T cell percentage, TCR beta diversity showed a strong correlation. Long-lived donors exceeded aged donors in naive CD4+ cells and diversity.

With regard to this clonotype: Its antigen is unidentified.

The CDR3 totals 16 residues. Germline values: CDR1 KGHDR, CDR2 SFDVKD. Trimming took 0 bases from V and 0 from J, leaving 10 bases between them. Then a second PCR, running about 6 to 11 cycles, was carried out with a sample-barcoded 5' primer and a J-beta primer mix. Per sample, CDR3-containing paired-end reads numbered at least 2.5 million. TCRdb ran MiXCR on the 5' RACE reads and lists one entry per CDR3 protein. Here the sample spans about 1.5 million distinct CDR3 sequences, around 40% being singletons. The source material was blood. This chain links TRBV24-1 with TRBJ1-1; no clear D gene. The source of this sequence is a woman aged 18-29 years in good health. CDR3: CATSDLSVLLNTEAFF. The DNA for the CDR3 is TGTGCCACCAGTGATTTGTCAGTGCTTTTGAACACTGAAGCTTTCTTT.